What follows are 7 T cell receptor beta chains derived from one specimen sequenced in a study of shared clonotypes between healthy human individuals. The assay was immunoSEQ multiplex PCR, and TCRdb's table has in-frame clones only and misses some. The sample yields 2 million to 2.5 million clones, about 95% seen once. Sequencing input: naive CD4+ T cells sorted from blood. Subset defined: CD45RA+ positively selected. Source of these receptors: a man aged 18 to 29 in good health.

V and J are TRBV9 and TRBJ1-3; D gene ambiguous. CDR1 is SGDLS, CDR2 YYNGEE, per germline. V shed 4 bases and J shed 0 bases, with 8 bases lying between them. This CDR3 is 14 amino acids long. CDR3 nucleotide sequence: TGTGCCAGCAGCCTCTCGGGCTCTGGAAACACCATATATTTT. The encoded protein is CASSLSGSGNTIYF.

The chain has TRBV30 and TRBJ2-4; D unclear. CDR1 and CDR2 from the germline V gene are GTSNPN and SVGIG (reference sequence). The CDR3 extends over 13 amino acids. The V gene lost 0 bases and the J gene lost 0 bases, with 3 bases spanning the gap. This chain's CDR3 is CAWSVLAKNIQYF. DNA of the CDR3: TGTGCCTGGAGTGTGTTAGCCAAAAACATTCAGTACTTC.

V is TRBV6-5 and J is TRBJ1-6; D gene ambiguous. The V end was cut by 3 bases, the J end by 9 bases, with 12 bases between. This CDR3 comprises 14 residues. Per germline, CDR1 MNHEY and CDR2 SVGAGI. Here the CDR3 DNA reads TGTGCCAGCAGTTATGAACCGACGGTTTCACCCCTCCACTTT. This encodes CASSYEPTVSPLHF.

DNA of the CDR3: TGTGCCAGCAGTTACAGGAACACCATATATTTT. Its protein is CASSYRNTIYF. The gene calls are TRBV6-5 and TRBJ1-3, with no clear D. This CDR3 is built from 11 residues. Germline V gives CDR1 MNHEY, CDR2 SVGAGI. The V gene lost 2 bases and the J gene lost 7 bases, with 3 bases spanning the gap.

The chain uses TRBV4-1 and TRBJ1-1; D is unclear. Trimming shortened V by 1 base and J by 0 bases, and 9 bases separated the two germline ends. CDR1 is MGHRA and CDR2 is YSYEKL in the germline V gene. This CDR3 comprises 15 residues. The CDR3, as DNA: TGCGCCAGCAGCCAAGTGGGGTCGGTGAACACTGAAGCTTTCTTT. This sequence encodes CASSQVGSVNTEAFF.

The chain couples TRBV4-3 to TRBJ2-1; TRBD2 matches 8 bases. The germline V gene has CDR1 LGHNA and CDR2 YSLEER. There are 14 residues in the CDR3. The V gene end was trimmed by 2 bases and the J gene end by 10 bases; junction bases not matched to a gene: 7. The chain's CDR3 is CASSQSGSLREQFF. The CDR3 nucleotides read TGCGCCAGCAGCCAAAGCGGGAGCCTACGAGAGCAGTTCTTC.

As for this clone: The same CDR3 arises from other DNA sequences in this sample as well. The chain joins TRBV29-1 to TRBJ1-1, with D unclear. The CDR3 has 11 amino acids. The V end was cut by 6 bases, the J end by 1 base, with 6 bases between. Germline V gene lookup returns CDR1 SQVTM and CDR2 ANQGSEA. The CDR3 coding sequence is TGCAGCGTACGGGGGAACACTGAAGCTTTCTTT. This sequence encodes CSVRGNTEAFF.